These 24 T cell receptor beta chains came from one sample sequenced in a study of OX40 agonist ivuxolimab in advanced cancers. Sequencing used immunoSEQ multiplex PCR; TCRdb keeps in-frame clones, though not all of them. The sample contains approximately 90,000 clones, around 85% of which appear only once. The sequenced sample was CD4+ or CD8+ T cells sorted from blood, obtained in a trial of the OX40 agonist ivuxolimab. The receptors derive from an adult with an advanced solid tumor such as melanoma, head and neck, liver or kidney cancer.

The gene calls are TRBV5-5 and TRBJ2-1; 7 nucleotides agree with TRBD2. V gave up 0 bases and J gave up 12 bases; unmatched junction bases: 15. Germline V gene sequence: CDR1 SGHKS, CDR2 YYEKEE (reference sequence). This CDR3 spans 16 amino acids. The CDR3 DNA follows: TGTGCCAGCAGCTTGGCCGGGACTACCCCCGGGGGGAGGCAGTTCTTC. Translating it yields CASSLAGTTPGGRQFF.

Notes on this clone: The junction departs from germline at one end; a sequencing error may be responsible. CDR3 in DNA: TGTGCCGGCAGCTCTGGACAGGGGACTAATTCACCCCTCCACTTT. Translated, it gives CAGSSGQGTNSPLHF. V usage is TRBV7-9 and J usage is TRBJ1-6; 9 bases align to TRBD1. This CDR3 has 15 amino acids. Germline CDR1 is SEHNR and CDR2 is FQNEAQ (reference sequence).

This clone was detected a few times. This chain connects TRBV6-1 to TRBJ1-6; D unclear. The germline V gene has CDR1 MNHNS and CDR2 SASEGT. V dropped 3 bases and J dropped 9 bases, with 15 bases sitting between them. The CDR3 has 15 amino acids. In DNA form, the CDR3 reads TGTGCCAGCAGTGAGGTTCTGTACACTAGTTCACCCCTCCACTTT. It yields the protein CASSEVLYTSSPLHF.

The CDR3 sequence is CASKSGTGAYEQYF. The CDR3 nucleotides read TGTGCCAGTAAATCCGGGACAGGGGCCTACGAGCAGTACTTC. This chain connects TRBV27 to TRBJ2-7; 10 nucleotides line up with TRBD1. V trimming: 9 bases; J trimming: 2 bases; junction bases outside the gene matches: 7. This CDR3 region has 14 residues. CDR1 and CDR2 from the germline V gene are MNHEY and SMNVEV (reference sequence).

The V and J genes are TRBV15 and TRBJ1-5, with TRBD1 as a possible D gene (5 bases). The CDR3 extends over 17 amino acids. Trimming took off 2 bases at V and 4 bases at J, with 18 bases between the two ends. In germline, CDR1 is LNHNV, CDR2 YYDKDF (reference sequence). CDR3 amino acids: CATSRNRQLNRNQPQHF. CDR3 bases: TGTGCCACCAGCAGAAACCGACAGCTCAATAGGAATCAGCCCCAGCATTTT.

The V gene is TRBV5-1, the J gene TRBJ2-7; D gene ambiguous. The CDR3 spans 14 residues. CDR1 is SGHRS, CDR2 YFSETQ, per germline. V dropped 0 bases and J dropped 3 bases, with 10 bases sitting between them. CDR3 nucleotide sequence: TGCGCCAGCAGCTTGGGTCTGGATATCTACGAGCAGTACTTC. Protein sequence: CASSLGLDIYEQYF.

V and J are TRBV5-1 and TRBJ2-4, with D possibly matching TRBD1 (5 bases). Germline V gene lookup returns CDR1 SGHRS and CDR2 YFSETQ. There are 14 residues in the CDR3. V was clipped by 0 bases and J by 6 bases, with 10 bases between them. Written as DNA, the CDR3 is TGCGCCAGCAGCTTGGGACAGTTAGCAAACATTCAGTACTTC. Translating gives CASSLGQLANIQYF.

The chain couples TRBV2 to TRBJ2-1; 9 bases fit TRBD2. V lost 5 bases, J lost 9 bases, and 5 bases stayed unmatched. This CDR3 spans 13 amino acids. From germline, CDR1 is SNHLY and CDR2 FYNNEI. CDR3: CASSRTSAGEQFF. The CDR3 nucleotides are TGTGCCAGCAGTCGGACTAGCGCTGGTGAGCAGTTCTTC.

J is TRBJ2-1 and V is TRBV11-2; 10 bases map to TRBD2. With 2 bases clipped from V and 2 bases from J, the junction kept 0 bases outside the gene matches. This CDR3 spans 15 amino acids. From germline, CDR1 is SGHAT and CDR2 FQNNGV. CDR3 in amino acids: CASSLLAGAYNEQFF. The CDR3 DNA is TGTGCCAGCAGCTTACTAGCGGGGGCCTACAATGAGCAGTTCTTC.

This chain joins TRBV2 and TRBJ1-1, with D possibly matching TRBD1 (6 bases). This CDR3 has 17 amino acids. Germline V gene lookup returns CDR1 SNHLY and CDR2 FYNNEI. V was shortened by 8 bases and J by 0 bases, with 22 bases between the two germline ends. CDR3 residues: CASPQGGGHPMNTEAFF. In DNA, the CDR3 is TGTGCCAGCCCCCAGGGAGGGGGGCACCCGATGAACACTGAAGCTTTCTTT.

The V gene is TRBV5-1, the J gene TRBJ2-3; 7 positions agree with TRBD2. Germline-derived CDR1 and CDR2 are SGHRS and YFSETQ. The trim removed 5 bases at V and 3 bases at J, leaving 9 bases unmatched. The CDR3 spans 15 residues. CDR3: CASRRDGGSTDTQYF. Here the CDR3 DNA reads TGCGCCAGCAGACGGGACGGGGGGTCAACAGATACGCAGTATTTT.

This chain uses TRBV4-3 with TRBJ1-3; no reliable D call. Germline V CDR1 and CDR2: LGHNA, YSLEER. The CDR3 extends over 21 amino acids. V lost 1 base to trimming and J lost 0 bases, with 25 bases between them. The CDR3 DNA reads TGCGCCAGCAGCCAAGTTCACCCCGGGATTTCAAAAGTACTCTCTGGAAACACCATATATTTT. Its translation is CASSQVHPGISKVLSGNTIYF.

The genes are TRBV12-5 and TRBJ1-2, with D perhaps matching TRBD1 (5 bases). Trimming left V 0 bases short and J 0 bases short, with 17 bases between. The germline V gene has CDR1 LGHNT and CDR2 FRNRAP. The CDR3 is made up of 18 amino acids. The CDR3 loop reads CASGLVRSGGSPNYGYTF. CDR3 nucleotides: TGTGCTAGTGGTTTGGTACGATCGGGGGGGAGTCCTAACTATGGCTACACCTTC.

This clone showed up just a few times. The V gene is TRBV29-1, the J gene TRBJ1-3; TRBD1 might be the D (5 bases). Germline CDR1 and CDR2: SQVTM and ANQGSEA. V was clipped by 3 bases and J by 8 bases, with 8 bases between them. This CDR3 is built from 11 residues. The CDR3 loop reads CSVEGGDTIYF. The CDR3 bases are TGCAGCGTTGAGGGGGGGGACACCATATATTTT.

The chain couples TRBV6-1 to TRBJ2-1, with 12 positions matching TRBD2. This CDR3 has 15 residues. V trimming: 6 bases; J trimming: 5 bases; junction bases outside the gene matches: 5. Germline assignment: CDR1 MNHNS and CDR2 SASEGT. The DNA of the CDR3 is TGTGCCAGCAGAGGTGGACTAGCGGGGAACAATGAGCAGTTCTTC. Its protein product is CASRGGLAGNNEQFF.

Concerning this clone: Other DNA sequences in the same sample also yield this CDR3. This rearrangement joins TRBV28 to TRBJ1-1; tentatively, D is TRBD1 (5 bases). Germline values: CDR1 MDHEN, CDR2 SYDVKM. The CDR3 is made up of 12 amino acids. The ends were cut back, 3 bases at V and 3 bases at J, with 5 bases in the middle. The CDR3 region is CASSLGDTEAFF. The CDR3 DNA follows: TGTGCCAGCAGTTTGGGGGACACTGAAGCTTTCTTT.

V and J are TRBV10-3 and TRBJ2-1, with D perhaps matching TRBD1 or TRBD2 (5 bases each). Trimming removed 8 bases from V and 14 bases from J, with 19 bases in between. The germline CDR1 and CDR2 sequences are ENHRY and SYGVKD. The CDR3 has 12 amino acids. CDR3 nucleotides: TGTGCCATCGGGCGTGAGGGGCTGAATGAGTTCTTC. This codes for CAIGREGLNEFF.

The chain uses TRBV5-1 and TRBJ2-2; 11 bases line up with TRBD2. The CDR3 spans 14 residues. V was clipped by 4 bases and J by 6 bases; unmatched bases: 2. Germline CDR1 reads SGHRS; CDR2 reads YFSETQ. The CDR3 is CASSPGLAAGELFF. As DNA, the CDR3 is TGCGCCAGCAGCCCGGGACTAGCGGCCGGGGAGCTGTTTTTT.

The V gene is TRBV10-1, the J gene TRBJ2-2, with D possibly being TRBD2 (6 bases). The CDR3 has 14 residues. V shed 3 bases and J shed 8 bases, with 13 bases lying between them. Germline V gene data show CDR1 as WNHNN and CDR2 as SYGVQD (reference sequence). CDR3 DNA: TGCGCCAGCAGTGAAGCGGGTAGAGTAGGGGAGCTGTTTTTT. It encodes CASSEAGRVGELFF.

This clone was detected once. The chain uses TRBV27 and TRBJ1-1; D perhaps matches TRBD1 (5 bases). V dropped 5 bases and J dropped 3 bases, with 13 bases sitting between them. The CDR3 extends over 14 amino acids. Per germline, CDR1 MNHEY and CDR2 SMNVEV (reference sequence). CDR3 coding DNA: TGTGCCAGCAGTCGCGGGGGGTCGGACACTGAAGCTTTCTTT. Encoded protein: CASSRGGSDTEAFF.

This chain connects TRBV9 to TRBJ1-2; possibly TRBD1 for D (5 bases). This CDR3 spans 15 amino acids. CDR1 and CDR2 from the germline V gene are SGDLS and YYNGEE. Trimming took off 0 bases at V and 3 bases at J, with 12 bases between the two ends. The CDR3 nucleotides are TGTGCCAGCAGCGTAGGTCACGGGGGAGACTATGGCTACACCTTC. Translating it yields CASSVGHGGDYGYTF.

The CDR3 spells CASSVTGTGQGETQYF. DNA of the CDR3: TGTGCCAGCAGTGTTACCGGGACAGGGCAGGGAGAGACCCAGTACTTC. This chain joins TRBV2 and TRBJ2-5, with TRBD1 matching over 9 bases. CDR3 size: 16 residues. V dropped 4 bases and J dropped 4; count of bases not matched to a gene: 10. Germline values: CDR1 SNHLY, CDR2 FYNNEI.

This chain joins TRBV6-5 and TRBJ2-1, with 10 bases that match TRBD1. CDR1 MNHEY and CDR2 SVGAGI come from the germline V gene. The CDR3 covers 15 residues. After removal of 6 bases from V and 7 bases from J, the junction contained 9 bases not matched to a gene. Here the CDR3 reads CASRTRDRGRNEQFF. CDR3 DNA: TGTGCCAGCAGAACCCGGGACAGGGGACGGAATGAGCAGTTCTTC.

The chain uses TRBV6-5 and TRBJ2-2; D ambiguous. V was pared by 4 bases and J by 5 bases, with 8 bases between. The CDR3 is 13 amino acids. Germline V gives CDR1 MNHEY, CDR2 SVGAGI. CDR3 in amino acids: CASSFSWTGELFF. In DNA, the CDR3 is TGTGCCAGCAGTTTTAGCTGGACCGGGGAGCTGTTTTTT.